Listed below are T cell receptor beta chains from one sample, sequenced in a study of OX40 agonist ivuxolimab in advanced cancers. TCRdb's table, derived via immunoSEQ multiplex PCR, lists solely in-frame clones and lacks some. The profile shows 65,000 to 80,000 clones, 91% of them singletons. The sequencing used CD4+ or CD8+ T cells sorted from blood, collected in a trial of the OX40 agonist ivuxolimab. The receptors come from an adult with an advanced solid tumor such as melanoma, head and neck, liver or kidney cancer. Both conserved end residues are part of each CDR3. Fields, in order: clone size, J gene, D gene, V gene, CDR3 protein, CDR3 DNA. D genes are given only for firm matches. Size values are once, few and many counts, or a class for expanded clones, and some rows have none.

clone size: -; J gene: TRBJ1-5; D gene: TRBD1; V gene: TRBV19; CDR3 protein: CASSLTGGYSNQPQHF; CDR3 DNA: TGTGCCAGTAGTCTGACAGGGGGCTATAGCAATCAGCCCCAGCATTTT
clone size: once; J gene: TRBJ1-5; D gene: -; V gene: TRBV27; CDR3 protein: CASSFKGPNQPQHF; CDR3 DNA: TGTGCCAGCAGTTTCAAGGGCCCCAATCAGCCCCAGCATTTT
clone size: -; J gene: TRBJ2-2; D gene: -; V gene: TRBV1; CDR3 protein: CTSSKRLVRTGELFF; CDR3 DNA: TGCACCAGCAGCAAGCGACTAGTTCGCACCGGGGAGCTGTTTTTT
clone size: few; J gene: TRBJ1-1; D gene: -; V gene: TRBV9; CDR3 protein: CASSVGKGKNTEAFF; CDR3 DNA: TGTGCCAGCAGCGTAGGTAAGGGGAAGAACACTGAAGCTTTCTTT
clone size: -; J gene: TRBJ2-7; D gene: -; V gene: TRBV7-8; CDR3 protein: CASSQGRGGAAYEQYF; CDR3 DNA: TGTGCCAGCAGCCAAGGCCGAGGGGGGGCAGCCTACGAGCAGTACTTC
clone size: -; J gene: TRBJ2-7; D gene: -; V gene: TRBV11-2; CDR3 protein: CASSLEWEISSYEQYF; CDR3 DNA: TGTGCCAGCAGCTTAGAATGGGAAATCAGCTCCTACGAGCAGTACTTC
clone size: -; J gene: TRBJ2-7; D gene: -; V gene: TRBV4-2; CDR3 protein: CASSQTEGGTYEQYF; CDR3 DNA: TGTGCCAGCAGCCAGACGGAGGGGGGGACCTACGAGCAGTACTTC
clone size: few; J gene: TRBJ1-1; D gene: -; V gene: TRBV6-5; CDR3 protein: CASSEDSMNTEAFF; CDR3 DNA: TGTGCCAGCAGTGAGGACAGTATGAACACTGAAGCTTTCTTT
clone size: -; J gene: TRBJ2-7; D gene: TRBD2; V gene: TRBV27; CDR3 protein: CASSEGLAGTYEQYF; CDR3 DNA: TGTGCCAGCAGTGAAGGACTAGCGGGAACCTACGAGCAGTACTTC
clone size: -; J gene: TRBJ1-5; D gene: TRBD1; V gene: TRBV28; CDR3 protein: CASRQGRLGNQPQHF; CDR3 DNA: TGTGCCAGCAGACAGGGGCGCTTGGGCAATCAGCCCCAGCATTTT
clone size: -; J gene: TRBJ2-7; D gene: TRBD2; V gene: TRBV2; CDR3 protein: CASSELAGRGEQYF; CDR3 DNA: TGTGCCAGCAGTGAACTAGCGGGACGGGGCGAGCAGTACTTC
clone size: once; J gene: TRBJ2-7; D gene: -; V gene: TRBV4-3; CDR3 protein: CASSQDSSHTYEQYF; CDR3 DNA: TGCGCCAGCAGCCAAGATTCGAGTCACACCTACGAGCAGTACTTC
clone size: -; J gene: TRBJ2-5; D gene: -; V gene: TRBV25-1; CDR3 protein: CASKAGQETQYF; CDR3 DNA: TGTGCCAGCAAGGCAGGTCAAGAGACCCAGTACTTC
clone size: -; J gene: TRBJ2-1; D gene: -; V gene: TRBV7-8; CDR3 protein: CASSLKGSSYNEQFF; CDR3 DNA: TGTGCCAGCAGCTTAAAGGGGAGCTCCTACAATGAGCAGTTCTTC
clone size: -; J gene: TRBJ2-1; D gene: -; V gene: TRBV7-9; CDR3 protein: CASSLVFGEQFF; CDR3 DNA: TGTGCCAGCAGCTTAGTATTCGGTGAGCAGTTCTTC
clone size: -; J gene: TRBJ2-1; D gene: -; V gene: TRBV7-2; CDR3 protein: CASSSGLLRGNEQFF; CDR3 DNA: TGTGCCAGCAGCTCTGGACTCCTAAGGGGCAATGAGCAGTTCTTC
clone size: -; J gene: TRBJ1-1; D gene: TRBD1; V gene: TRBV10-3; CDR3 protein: CAISESGGQTEAFF; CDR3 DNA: TGTGCCATCAGTGAGTCAGGGGGACAGACTGAAGCTTTCTTT
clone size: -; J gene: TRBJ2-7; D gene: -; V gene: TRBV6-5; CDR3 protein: CASSYSDSSSYEQYF; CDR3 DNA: TGTGCCAGCAGTTACTCTGACAGCAGCTCCTACGAGCAGTACTTC
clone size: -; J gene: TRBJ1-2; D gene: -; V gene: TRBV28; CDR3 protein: CASSWDSNYGYTF; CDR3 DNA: TGTGCCAGCAGCTGGGATTCTAACTATGGCTACACCTTC
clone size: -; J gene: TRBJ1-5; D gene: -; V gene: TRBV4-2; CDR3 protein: CASSQVVSDAQHF; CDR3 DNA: TGTGCCAGCAGCCAAGTGGTATCGGACGCCCAGCATTTT
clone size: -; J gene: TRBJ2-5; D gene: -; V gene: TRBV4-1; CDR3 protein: CASSLFGDPQETQYF; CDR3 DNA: TGCGCCAGCAGCCTGTTTGGAGACCCCCAAGAGACCCAGTACTTC
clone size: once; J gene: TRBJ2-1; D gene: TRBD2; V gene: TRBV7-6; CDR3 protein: CASSLMGASGMGYNEQFF; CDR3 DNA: TGTGCCAGCAGCTTAATGGGGGCTAGCGGGATGGGTTACAATGAGCAGTTCTTC
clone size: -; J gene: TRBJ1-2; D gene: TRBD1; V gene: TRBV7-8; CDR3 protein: CASSLGNRGEIYGYTF; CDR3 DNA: TGTGCCAGCAGCTTAGGAAACAGGGGAGAAATCTATGGCTACACCTTC
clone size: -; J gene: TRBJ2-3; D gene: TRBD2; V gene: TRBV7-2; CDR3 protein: CASSAAGAPSDTQYF; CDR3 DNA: TGTGCCAGCAGCGCCGCGGGAGCCCCCTCAGATACGCAGTATTTT
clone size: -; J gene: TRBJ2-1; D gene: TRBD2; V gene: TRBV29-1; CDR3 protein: CSVRSGTSGTEQFF; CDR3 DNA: TGCAGCGTTAGATCCGGGACTAGCGGGACTGAGCAGTTCTTC